This T cell receptor beta chain originates from a study of blood T cell repertoires in COVID-19. Whole-study context: Whether acute or convalescent, the COVID-19 samples came from the United States, Italy and Spain. PBMCs, B-cell-depleted T cells, or T cells were the source of the cDNA or gDNA that made up the material.

Authors' analysis steps: It was from reference gene primer amplification that nucleated cell counts were estimated. Generated by immunoSEQ multiplex PCR, the TCRdb table keeps only in-frame clones and is missing some. V, J and clone size derive from that table, while D and trimming were established from the DNA sequence. The sample has about 250,000 clones; approximately 79% are singletons. The sequencing sample was made of peripheral blood. The sequence was obtained from a woman of 80 years or more with active or convalescent COVID-19.

CDR3 sequence reads: CASSITSNEKLFF. CDR3 DNA sequence: TGTGCCAGTAGTATCACCAGTAATGAAAAACTGTTTTTT. The chain links TRBV19 to TRBJ1-4; D is uncertain. The CDR3 is made up of 13 amino acids. Per the germline V gene, CDR1 is LNHDA and CDR2 is SQIVND (reference sequence). V lost 3 bases and J 4 bases, leaving 6 bases between the germline ends.